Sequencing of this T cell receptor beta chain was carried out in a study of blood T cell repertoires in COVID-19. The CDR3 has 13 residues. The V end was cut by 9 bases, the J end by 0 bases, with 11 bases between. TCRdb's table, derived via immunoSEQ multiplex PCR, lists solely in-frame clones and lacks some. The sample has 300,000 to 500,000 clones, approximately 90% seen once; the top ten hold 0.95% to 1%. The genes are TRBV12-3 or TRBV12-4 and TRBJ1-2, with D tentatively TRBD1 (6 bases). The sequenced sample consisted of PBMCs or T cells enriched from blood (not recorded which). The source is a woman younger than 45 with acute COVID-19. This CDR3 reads CASGQKTNYGYTF. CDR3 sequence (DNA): TGTGCCAGTGGACAGAAGACTAACTATGGCTACACCTTC.